The rows below give T cell receptor beta chains drawn from one sample of a study of post-analysis software for immune sequencing data. TCRdb re-called the PCR reads with MiXCR, one entry per CDR3 protein. The sample holds around 500,000 distinct CDR3 sequences; approximately 31% are singletons and the top ten take 6%. The sample consisted of blood. Receptors originate from a girl aged 2-17 years with multiple sclerosis. Each CDR3 is given with its conserved first and last residue. Each record gives: V gene, CDR3 length, CDR3 protein.

v_call: TRBV7-2; cdr3_length: 15; cdr3_aa: CASSQGTAPTDTQYF
v_call: TRBV5-1; cdr3_length: 15; cdr3_aa: CASAAQGAGANVLTF
v_call: TRBV20-1; cdr3_length: 10; cdr3_aa: CSASRDSYTF
v_call: TRBV29-1; cdr3_length: 14; cdr3_aa: CSAGDRQAKNIQYF
v_call: TRBV6-5; cdr3_length: 16; cdr3_aa: CASSHRGITYNSPLHF
v_call: TRBV6-1; cdr3_length: 12; cdr3_aa: CASSETGPIQYF
v_call: TRBV5-8; cdr3_length: 17; cdr3_aa: CASSLPVGGLAKNIQYF
v_call: TRBV29-1; cdr3_length: 16; cdr3_aa: CSVLVREAGRYNEQFF
v_call: TRBV6-5; cdr3_length: 15; cdr3_aa: CASSYDSLGTDTQYF
v_call: TRBV10-3; cdr3_length: 13; cdr3_aa: CAIGPTSPETQYF
v_call: TRBV5-1; cdr3_length: 14; cdr3_aa: CASAEGGSGYEQYF
v_call: TRBV2; cdr3_length: 13; cdr3_aa: CASSDRGYNEQFF
v_call: TRBV7-2; cdr3_length: 12; cdr3_aa: CASSQDWETQYF
v_call: TRBV12-5; cdr3_length: 15; cdr3_aa: CASGLTTGGPETQYF
v_call: TRBV12-3/TRBV12-4; cdr3_length: 15; cdr3_aa: CASTQGGQDNQPQHF
v_call: TRBV20-1; cdr3_length: 15; cdr3_aa: CSAAKGLAGVGEQYF
v_call: TRBV23-1; cdr3_length: 17; cdr3_aa: CASSQSAGTSSYNEQFF
v_call: TRBV5-6; cdr3_length: 17; cdr3_aa: CASSPRQGISYTDTQYF
v_call: TRBV3-1; cdr3_length: 16; cdr3_aa: CASSQNRQLAKNIQYF
v_call: TRBV5-1; cdr3_length: 16; cdr3_aa: CASSLGPSGPLETQYF
v_call: TRBV2; cdr3_length: 13; cdr3_aa: CASSVGWNTEAFF
v_call: TRBV3-1; cdr3_length: 14; cdr3_aa: CASSRSPGPYEQYF